One sample yielded the 10 T cell receptor beta chains listed below, sequenced in a study of blood T cell repertoires in COVID-19. Measured with immunoSEQ multiplex PCR; TCRdb has only the in-frame clones, and not every one. The table has 80,000 or so clones, roughly 80% seen once. Sequenced input: peripheral blood. These receptors came from an older woman with acute or convalescent COVID-19.

CDR3 protein: CASSDPPGGAYEQYF. In DNA, the CDR3 is TGTGCCAGCAGTGATCCCCCAGGGGGCGCCTACGAGCAGTACTTC. The rearrangement uses TRBV6-1 and TRBJ2-7; the match to TRBD1 covers 8 bases. This CDR3 comprises 15 residues. Germline CDR1 reads MNHNS; CDR2 reads SASEGT. V lost 3 bases, J lost 2 bases, and 6 bases stayed unmatched.

The CDR3 is CAWSPGGDNEKLFF. CDR3 DNA: TGTGCCTGGAGTCCCGGGGGAGATAATGAAAAACTGTTTTTT. This chain connects TRBV30 to TRBJ1-4; possible D gene TRBD1, 5 bases. There are 14 residues in the CDR3. Trimming removed 2 bases from V and 4 bases from J, with 11 bases in between. CDR1 and CDR2 (germline): GTSNPN, SVGIG (reference sequence).

This clone appeared a few times. This chain connects TRBV19 to TRBJ2-3, with D perhaps TRBD1 (5 bases). Germline loops: CDR1 LNHDA, CDR2 SQIVND (reference sequence). The V end was cut by 5 bases, the J end by 6 bases, with 15 bases between. The CDR3 runs to 14 residues. The CDR3 coding sequence is TGTGCCAGTAGTGTTCCTCAGGGTGGTGATACGCAGTATTTT. The encoded protein is CASSVPQGGDTQYF.

V gene TRBV7-8 combines with J gene TRBJ1-6, with TRBD1 as a possible D gene (6 bases). This CDR3 spans 14 amino acids. Germline loops: CDR1 SGHVS, CDR2 FQNEAQ. V lost 5 bases and J 7 bases, leaving 12 bases between the germline ends. Here the CDR3 reads CASSPGQRNSPLHF. The CDR3 DNA follows: TGTGCCAGCAGCCCCGGACAGCGGAATTCACCCCTCCACTTT. The whole variable domain, filled in from reference TRBV7-8 and TRBJ1-6, reads GAGVSQSPRYKVAKRGQDVALRCDPISGHVSLFWYQQALGQGPEFLTYFQNEAQLDKSGLPSDRFFAERPEGSVSTLKIQRTQQEDSAVYLCASSPGQRNSPLHFGNGTRLTVT.

This chain links TRBV7-3 with TRBJ2-1, with D possibly TRBD2 on 6 matching bases. Trimming pared 5 bases from V and 4 bases from J, leaving 9 bases between. The CDR3 sequence is 13 residues long. The germline CDR1 and CDR2 sequences are SGHTA and FQGTGA. The CDR3 spells CASSQGGYNEQFF. The CDR3, as DNA: TGTGCCAGCAGCCAGGGAGGATACAATGAGCAGTTCTTC.

The V call is TRBV7-2, the J call TRBJ2-7; 10 bases line up with TRBD2. The length of the CDR3 is 14 residues. CDR1 is SGHTA and CDR2 is FQGNSA in the germline V gene. With V trimmed by 3 bases and J by 7 bases, 6 bases remained unmatched. CDR3 DNA: TGTGCCAGCAGCTTGGGACTAGCGTTTGGAGAGCAGTACTTC. Translating gives CASSLGLAFGEQYF. Drawing the rest from reference TRBV7-2 and TRBJ2-7, the complete variable domain is GAGVSQSPSNKVTEKGKDVELRCDPISGHTALYWYRQSLGQGLEFLIYFQGNSAPDKSGLPSDRFSAERTGGSVSTLTIQRTQQEDSAVYLCASSLGLAFGEQYFGPGTRLTVT.

CDR3 region: CASSWGQGGEQFF. DNA for the CDR3: TGCGCCAGCAGCTGGGGACAGGGCGGTGAGCAGTTCTTC. The chain combines TRBV5-1 with TRBJ2-1, with 9 bases lining up with TRBD1. The CDR3 is 13 amino acids. The V and J ends lost 3 bases and 9 bases, in that order; junction bases with no gene match: 4. CDR1 SGHRS and CDR2 YFSETQ come from the germline V gene.

This rearrangement joins TRBV4-1 to TRBJ2-1; 7 bases map to TRBD2. Looked up from germline, CDR1 is MGHRA and CDR2 is YSYEKL. The V and J ends lost 2 bases and 2 bases, in that order; junction bases with no gene match: 6. CDR3 length equals 16 residues. CDR3 nucleotide sequence: TGCGCCAGCAGCCAACAAGCCAGCGGGACCTACAATGAGCAGTTCTTC. Translating it yields CASSQQASGTYNEQFF.

The V call is TRBV7-3, the J call TRBJ2-3; 7 bases line up with TRBD2. The CDR3 spans 16 residues. Germline loops: CDR1 SGHTA, CDR2 FQGTGA. The V gene end was trimmed by 5 bases and the J gene end by 4 bases; junction bases not matched to a gene: 12. Here the CDR3 DNA reads TGTGCCAGCAGCCGCAGTGGTGCGGGAGATGCAGATACGCAGTATTTT. It encodes CASSRSGAGDADTQYF.

The chain uses TRBV19 and TRBJ1-1; the D is unclear. V was pared by 4 bases and J by 11 bases, with 11 bases between. The CDR3 runs 11 residues. Germline values: CDR1 LNHDA, CDR2 SQIVND (reference sequence). CDR3 sequence (DNA): TGTGCCAGTAGTAACGTACACGGGGCTTTCTTT. Its protein is CASSNVHGAFF.